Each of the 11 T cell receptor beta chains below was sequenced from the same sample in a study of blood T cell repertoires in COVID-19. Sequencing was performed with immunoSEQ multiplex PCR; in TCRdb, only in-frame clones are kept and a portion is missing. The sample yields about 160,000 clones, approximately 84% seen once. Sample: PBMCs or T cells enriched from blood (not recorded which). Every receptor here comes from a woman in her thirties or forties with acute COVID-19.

The CDR3 sequence: CASSLAGTGTGELFF. CDR3 nucleotides: TGCGCCAGCAGCTTGGCGGGGACAGGCACCGGGGAGCTGTTTTTT. The chain combines TRBV5-1 with TRBJ2-2; 8 bases align to TRBD1. With V trimmed by 0 bases and J by 4 bases, 2 bases remained unmatched. The CDR3 is made up of 15 amino acids. CDR1 and CDR2 (germline): SGHRS, YFSETQ.

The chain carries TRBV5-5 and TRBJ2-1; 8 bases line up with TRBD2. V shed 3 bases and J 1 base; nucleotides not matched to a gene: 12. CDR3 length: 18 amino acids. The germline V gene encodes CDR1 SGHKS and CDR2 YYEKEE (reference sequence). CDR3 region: CASSSPELAEASYNEQFF. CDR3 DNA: TGTGCCAGCAGCTCTCCGGAACTAGCGGAAGCTTCCTACAATGAGCAGTTCTTC.

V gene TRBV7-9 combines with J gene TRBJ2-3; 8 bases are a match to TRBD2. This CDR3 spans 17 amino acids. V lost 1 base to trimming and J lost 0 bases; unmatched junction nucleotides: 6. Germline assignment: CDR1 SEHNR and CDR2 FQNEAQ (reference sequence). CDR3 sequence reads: CASSLGNSGISTDTQYF. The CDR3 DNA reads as TGTGCCAGCAGCTTAGGTAATAGCGGGATAAGCACAGATACGCAGTATTTT.

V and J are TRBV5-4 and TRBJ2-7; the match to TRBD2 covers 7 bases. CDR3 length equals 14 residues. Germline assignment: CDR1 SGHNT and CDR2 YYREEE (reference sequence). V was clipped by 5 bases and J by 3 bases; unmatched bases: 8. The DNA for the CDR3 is TGTGCCAGCAGTTCAACGCGGGGGAACTACGAGCAGTACTTC. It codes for CASSSTRGNYEQYF.

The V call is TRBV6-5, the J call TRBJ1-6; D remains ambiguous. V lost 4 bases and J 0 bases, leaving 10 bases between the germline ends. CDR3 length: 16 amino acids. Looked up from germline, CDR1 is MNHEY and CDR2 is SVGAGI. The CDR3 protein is CASSFLASSYNSPLHF. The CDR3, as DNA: TGTGCCAGCAGTTTTCTAGCGAGCTCCTATAATTCACCCCTCCACTTT.

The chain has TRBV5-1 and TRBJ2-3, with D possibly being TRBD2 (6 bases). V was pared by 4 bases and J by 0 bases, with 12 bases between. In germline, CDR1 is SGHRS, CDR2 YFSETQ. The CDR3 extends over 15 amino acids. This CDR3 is CASSDGGRSTDTQYF. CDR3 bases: TGCGCCAGCAGCGACGGGGGTCGGAGCACAGATACGCAGTATTTT.

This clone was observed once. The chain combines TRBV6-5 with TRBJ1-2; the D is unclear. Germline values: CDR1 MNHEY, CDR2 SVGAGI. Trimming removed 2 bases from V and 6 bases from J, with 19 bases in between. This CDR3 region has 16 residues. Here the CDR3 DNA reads TGTGCCAGCAGTTACCAGCCGCTTGGAACTAAGCATGGCTACACCTTC. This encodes CASSYQPLGTKHGYTF.

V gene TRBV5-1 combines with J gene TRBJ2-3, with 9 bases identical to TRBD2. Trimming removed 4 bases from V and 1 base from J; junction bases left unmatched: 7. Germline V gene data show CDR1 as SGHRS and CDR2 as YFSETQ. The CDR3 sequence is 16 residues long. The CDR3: CASSPEIAGGTDTQYF. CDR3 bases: TGCGCCAGCAGCCCCGAGATAGCGGGGGGCACAGATACGCAGTATTTT.

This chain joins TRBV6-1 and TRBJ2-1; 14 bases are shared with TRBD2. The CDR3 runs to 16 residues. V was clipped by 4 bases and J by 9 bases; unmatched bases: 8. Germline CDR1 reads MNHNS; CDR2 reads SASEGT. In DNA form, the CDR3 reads TGTGCCAGCAGTGCTGGGACTAGCGGGAGTGTTGGTGAGCAGTTCTTC. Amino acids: CASSAGTSGSVGEQFF.

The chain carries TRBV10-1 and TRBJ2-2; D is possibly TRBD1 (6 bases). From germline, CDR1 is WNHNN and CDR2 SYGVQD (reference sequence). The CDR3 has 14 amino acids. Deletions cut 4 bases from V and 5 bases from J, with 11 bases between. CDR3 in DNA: TGCGCCAGCAGTGGGAAACAGGGTACCGGGGAGCTGTTTTTT. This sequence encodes CASSGKQGTGELFF.

CDR3 region: CASGQGGFGTDTQYF. CDR3 DNA: TGTGCTAGTGGACAAGGAGGATTTGGCACAGATACGCAGTATTTT. V and J are TRBV12-5 and TRBJ2-3, with a tentative D call TRBD2 (5 bases). CDR3 length: 15 amino acids. V was trimmed by 6 bases and J by 1 base, leaving 14 bases between them. The germline V gene has CDR1 LGHNT and CDR2 FRNRAP.